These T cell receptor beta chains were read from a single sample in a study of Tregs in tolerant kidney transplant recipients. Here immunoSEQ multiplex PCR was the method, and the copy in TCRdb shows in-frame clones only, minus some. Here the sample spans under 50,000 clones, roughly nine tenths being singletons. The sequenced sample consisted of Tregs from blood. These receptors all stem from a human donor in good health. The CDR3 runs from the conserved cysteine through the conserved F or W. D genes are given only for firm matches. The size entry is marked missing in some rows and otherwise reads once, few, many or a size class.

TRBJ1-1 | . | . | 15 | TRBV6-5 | CASSYYGGSGTEAFF | TGTGCCAGCAGTTACTATGGGGGATCGGGGACTGAAGCTTTCTTT
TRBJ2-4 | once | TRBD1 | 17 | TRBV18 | CASSPLPADRERNIQYF | TGTGCCAGCTCACCACTACCGGCGGACAGGGAAAGGAACATTCAGTACTTC
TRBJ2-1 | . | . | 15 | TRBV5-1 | CASSSLSSSYNEQFF | TGCGCCAGCAGCTCGCTATCCTCCTCCTACAATGAGCAGTTCTTC
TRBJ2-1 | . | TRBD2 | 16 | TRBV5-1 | CASSLAGTSGYNEQFF | TGCGCCAGCAGCTTGGCCGGGACTAGCGGCTACAATGAGCAGTTCTTC
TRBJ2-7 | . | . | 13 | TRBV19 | CASSAPPGSEQYF | TGTGCCAGTAGTGCCCCGCCTGGAAGCGAGCAGTACTTC
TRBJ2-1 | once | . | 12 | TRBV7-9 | CASSPTANEQFF | TGTGCCAGCAGCCCGACCGCTAATGAGCAGTTCTTC
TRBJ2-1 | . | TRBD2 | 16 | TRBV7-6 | CASSLALAGGPGEQFF | TGTGCCAGCAGCTTAGCGTTGGCGGGAGGGCCTGGTGAGCAGTTCTTC
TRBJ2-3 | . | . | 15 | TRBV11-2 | CASSLARRATDTQYF | TGTGCCAGCAGCTTAGCAAGGCGGGCCACAGATACGCAGTATTTT
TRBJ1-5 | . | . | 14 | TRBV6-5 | CASSLVGSNQPQHF | TGTGCCAGCAGCCTGGTGGGAAGCAATCAGCCCCAGCATTTT
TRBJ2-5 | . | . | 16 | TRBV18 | CASSTGQPSLRETQYF | TGTGCCAGCTCAACCGGGCAGCCTAGTCTGCGAGAGACCCAGTACTTC
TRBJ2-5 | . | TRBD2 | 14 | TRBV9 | CASSVGGGQETQYF | TGTGCCAGCAGCGTAGGCGGGGGACAAGAGACCCAGTACTTC
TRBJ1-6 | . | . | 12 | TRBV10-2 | CATRTVFRPLHF | TGCGCCACCCGGACAGTTTTCAGACCCCTCCACTTT
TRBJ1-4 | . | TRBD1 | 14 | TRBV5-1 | CASSSTGGDEKLFF | TGCGCCAGCAGTTCAACAGGGGGCGATGAAAAACTGTTTTTT
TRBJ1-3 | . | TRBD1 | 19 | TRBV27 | CASSPTGQGISRSGNTIYF | TGTGCCAGCAGTCCCACAGGACAGGGCATTTCTCGCTCTGGAAACACCATATATTTT
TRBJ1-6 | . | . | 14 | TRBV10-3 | CATDIGQYNSPLHF | TGTGCCACCGACATAGGACAGTATAATTCACCCCTCCACTTT
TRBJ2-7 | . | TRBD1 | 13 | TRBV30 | CAWGTGSSYEQYF | TGTGCCTGGGGGACAGGGAGCTCCTACGAGCAGTACTTC
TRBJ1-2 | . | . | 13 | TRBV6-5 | CASGVWESYGYTF | TGTGCCAGCGGAGTGTGGGAGAGCTATGGCTACACCTTC